This T cell receptor beta chain originates from a study of glioma-infiltrating T cells after dendritic cell vaccination. Study-level information: Dendritic cell vaccine was injected intradermally three times, biweekly.

Trimming removed 6 bases from V and 8 bases from J; junction bases left unmatched: 10. Germline V gene sequence: CDR1 MNHEY, CDR2 SVGAGI. This CDR3 contains 15 residues. On this clone itself: Its antigen is unidentified.

Generated by immunoSEQ multiplex PCR, the TCRdb table keeps only in-frame clones and is missing some. The table includes some 73,000 clones, over 75% detected once. Broader study findings: Few patients contributed both blood and tumor specimens.

Before vaccination, two weeks after the third vaccination, and at progression, PBMC were collected. The chain is built from TRBV6-5 and TRBJ1-4, with 9 nucleotides matching TRBD1. The sample consisted of blood, taken before dendritic cell vaccination. The sequence was collected from a human donor with glioblastoma. The CDR3 sequence: CASRAYRGPREKLFF. Written as DNA, the CDR3 is TGTGCCAGCAGGGCTTACAGGGGGCCTCGGGAAAAACTGTTTTTT.